Listed here are 19 T cell receptor beta chains from one sample, sequenced in a study of T cell responses to AZD1222 COVID-19 vaccine. Generated by immunoSEQ multiplex PCR, the TCRdb table keeps only in-frame clones and is missing some. The sample includes 200,000 or so clones, roughly 88% of them seen just once. The source was peripheral blood, collected on day 0 of AZD1222 vaccination. The origin of the receptors is an adult in good health.

The chain carries TRBV11-2 and TRBJ1-2, with 11 bases lining up with TRBD1. J lost 6 bases, V lost 3 bases, and 3 bases had no gene match. Looked up from germline, CDR1 is SGHAT and CDR2 is FQNNGV. CDR3 length: 14 amino acids. The CDR3: CASSFGQGADGYTF. CDR3 in DNA: TGTGCCAGCAGCTTCGGACAGGGGGCAGATGGCTACACCTTC.

The chain joins TRBV6-5 to TRBJ2-1; a weak D match, TRBD1 (5 bases). In germline, CDR1 is MNHEY, CDR2 SVGAGI. V lost 7 bases and J 5 bases, leaving 12 bases between the germline ends. The CDR3 loop spans 13 amino acids. The CDR3 is CASMRQPDNEQFF. In DNA, the CDR3 is TGTGCCAGCATGAGACAGCCGGACAATGAGCAGTTCTTC.

The chain is built from TRBV11-2 and TRBJ1-6; unclear D gene. V was shortened by 5 bases and J by 10 bases, with 24 bases between the two germline ends. Looked up from germline, CDR1 is SGHAT and CDR2 is FQNNGV. This CDR3 region has 17 residues. CDR3 loop: CASSGRAKESQASPLHF. DNA for the CDR3: TGTGCCAGCAGCGGCCGGGCAAAAGAATCCCAAGCATCACCCCTCCACTTT. Supplemented by reference TRBV11-2 and TRBJ1-6, the full variable domain reads EAGVAQSPRYKIIEKRQSVAFWCNPISGHATLYWYQQILGQGPKLLIQFQNNGVVDDSQLPKDRFSAERLKGVDSTLKIQPAKLEDSAVYLCASSGRAKESQASPLHFGNGTRLTVT.

The V and J genes are TRBV5-5 and TRBJ1-6; maybe TRBD1 (5 bases). Germline V gives CDR1 SGHKS, CDR2 YYEKEE (reference sequence). CDR3 length: 17 residues. V was trimmed by 2 bases and J by 0 bases, leaving 12 bases between them. The CDR3 is CASSLTGPSSYNSPLHF. The DNA for the CDR3 is TGTGCCAGCAGCTTAACGGGACCCAGCTCCTATAATTCACCCCTCCACTTT.

The rearrangement uses TRBV9 and TRBJ1-2, with 10 positions matching TRBD1. The V segment lost 0 bases and the J segment 2 bases; nucleotides outside the gene matches: 7. Germline CDR1 is SGDLS and CDR2 is YYNGEE. CDR3 length: 17 residues. The CDR3 loop reads CASSVALDRGGNYGYTF. CDR3 nucleotides: TGTGCCAGCAGCGTAGCTCTGGACAGGGGGGGCAACTATGGCTACACCTTC.

The chain links TRBV7-2 to TRBJ2-3, with D unclear. CDR1 and CDR2 from the germline V gene are SGHTA and FQGNSA. V lost 4 bases to trimming and J lost 4 bases, with 12 bases between them. The CDR3 sequence is 14 residues long. CDR3 nucleotide sequence: TGTGCCAGCAGCTCCAAACCCGGCCCAGATACGCAGTATTTT. It specifies CASSSKPGPDTQYF.

This chain joins TRBV7-9 and TRBJ2-7; 7 bases align to TRBD2. There are 16 residues in the CDR3. Germline V gene sequence: CDR1 SEHNR, CDR2 FQNEAQ (reference sequence). The V segment lost 3 bases and the J segment 4 bases; nucleotides outside the gene matches: 12. CDR3 amino acids: CASSFAAQRGLYEQYF. CDR3 DNA sequence: TGTGCCAGCAGCTTTGCGGCCCAGCGGGGTTTGTACGAGCAGTACTTC.

This chain links TRBV7-9 with TRBJ1-1; D uncertain. V lost 4 bases and J lost 3, with 15 bases in between. The germline V gene encodes CDR1 SEHNR and CDR2 FQNEAQ (reference sequence). The CDR3 length is 15 residues. The DNA for the CDR3 is TGTGCCAGCAGCTCCGGCGAGGGAGGCCACACTGAAGCTTTCTTT. This codes for CASSSGEGGHTEAFF.

V gene TRBV5-5 combines with J gene TRBJ2-7, with a weak D call TRBD1 (6 bases). V was shortened by 0 bases and J by 6 bases, with 16 bases between the two germline ends. Germline V lookup: CDR1 SGHKS, CDR2 YYEKEE (reference sequence). The CDR3 is 15 residues long. CDR3: CASSLVGTSGSEQYF. The CDR3 nucleotides read TGTGCCAGCAGCTTGGTGGGGACATCGGGCTCCGAGCAGTACTTC.

CDR3 sequence reads: CASSQGGRDQPQHF. CDR3 DNA: TGTGCCAGCAGCCAGGGGGGTCGGGATCAGCCCCAGCATTTT. J is TRBJ1-5 and V is TRBV6-5, with 7 nucleotides matching TRBD1. In germline, CDR1 is MNHEY, CDR2 SVGAGI. After removal of 6 bases from V and 5 bases from J, the junction contained 7 bases not matched to a gene. The CDR3 spans 14 residues.

The chain combines TRBV5-1 with TRBJ2-3, with D perhaps TRBD2 (6 bases). This CDR3 contains 14 residues. V was clipped by 0 bases and J by 5 bases, with 10 bases between them. Germline CDR1 is SGHRS and CDR2 is YFSETQ. The DNA for the CDR3 is TGCGCCAGCAGCTTGGCCCTTAGCGGAGATACGCAGTATTTT. Its protein product is CASSLALSGDTQYF.

V and J are TRBV3-1 (or the pseudogene TRBV3-2) and TRBJ1-1; the D gene is possibly TRBD1 (5 bases). This CDR3 contains 14 residues. V was trimmed by 2 bases and J by 0 bases, leaving 7 bases between them. In germline, CDR1 is LGHDT, CDR2 YNNKEL (reference sequence). CDR3 DNA sequence: TGTGCCAGCAGCCAACGGGGGGTGAACACTGAAGCTTTCTTT. This translates into CASSQRGVNTEAFF.

The chain has TRBV6-5 and TRBJ1-6; TRBD1 matches 8 bases. The CDR3 runs 15 residues. With V trimmed by 8 bases and J by 8 bases, 11 bases remained unmatched. Germline CDR1 is MNHEY and CDR2 is SVGAGI. This chain's CDR3 is CASQEDREGDSPLHF. CDR3 bases: TGTGCCAGCCAGGAGGACAGGGAGGGTGATTCACCCCTCCACTTT.

The chain carries TRBV10-3 and TRBJ1-1; 9 bases line up with TRBD1. This CDR3 has 14 amino acids. The germline gives CDR1 ENHRY, CDR2 SYGVKD. The V gene end was trimmed by 4 bases and the J gene end by 4 bases; junction bases not matched to a gene: 4. The CDR3 sequence is CAISGVQGATEAFF. The CDR3 DNA reads TGTGCCATCAGTGGAGTACAGGGGGCCACTGAAGCTTTCTTT.

This clone was found a few times. The chain joins TRBV28 to TRBJ2-7; the match to TRBD1 covers 11 bases. The germline V gene encodes CDR1 MDHEN and CDR2 SYDVKM. The trim removed 5 bases at V and 6 bases at J, leaving 18 bases unmatched. The CDR3 covers 18 residues. The CDR3 loop reads CASSTMSPWDRGGLEQYF. CDR3 sequence (DNA): TGTGCCAGCAGTACTATGTCTCCCTGGGACAGGGGGGGCCTCGAGCAGTACTTC.

This chain connects TRBV6-5 to TRBJ1-1; D is uncertain. The CDR3 length is 14 residues. CDR1 is MNHEY, CDR2 SVGAGI, per germline. Trimming took 7 bases from V and 0 from J, leaving 12 bases between them. The CDR3 here is CASNQRNLNTEAFF. The CDR3, as DNA: TGTGCCAGCAACCAACGGAACTTGAACACTGAAGCTTTCTTT.

Only a few counts were recorded for this clone. V is TRBV6-2 or TRBV6-3 and J is TRBJ1-1; D gene ambiguous. Germline CDR1 reads MNHEY; CDR2 reads SVGEGT. This CDR3 has 12 residues. Trimming removed 2 bases from V and 10 bases from J, with 11 bases in between. CDR3 DNA sequence: TGTGCCAGCAGTTACCCCCGACGGGCAGCTTTCTTT. This codes for CASSYPRRAAFF.

This chain uses TRBV5-6 with TRBJ2-1; tentative D call: TRBD1 (5 bases). The germline V and J ends were trimmed by 1 base and 2 bases, with 7 bases remaining between them. CDR1 is SGHDT, CDR2 YYEEEE, per germline. CDR3 size: 14 residues. This CDR3 is CASSLRGAYNEQFF. Here the CDR3 DNA reads TGTGCCAGCAGCTTGAGGGGCGCCTACAATGAGCAGTTCTTC.

The CDR3 bases are TGTGCCACCCCAGGGCAGGGGGGCCCAAACACTGAAGCTTTCTTT. It is translated as CATPGQGGPNTEAFF. The V call is TRBV2, the J call TRBJ1-1, with 7 bases fitting TRBD1. The CDR3 is made up of 15 amino acids. Germline values: CDR1 SNHLY, CDR2 FYNNEI. V dropped 10 bases and J dropped 2; count of bases not matched to a gene: 13.